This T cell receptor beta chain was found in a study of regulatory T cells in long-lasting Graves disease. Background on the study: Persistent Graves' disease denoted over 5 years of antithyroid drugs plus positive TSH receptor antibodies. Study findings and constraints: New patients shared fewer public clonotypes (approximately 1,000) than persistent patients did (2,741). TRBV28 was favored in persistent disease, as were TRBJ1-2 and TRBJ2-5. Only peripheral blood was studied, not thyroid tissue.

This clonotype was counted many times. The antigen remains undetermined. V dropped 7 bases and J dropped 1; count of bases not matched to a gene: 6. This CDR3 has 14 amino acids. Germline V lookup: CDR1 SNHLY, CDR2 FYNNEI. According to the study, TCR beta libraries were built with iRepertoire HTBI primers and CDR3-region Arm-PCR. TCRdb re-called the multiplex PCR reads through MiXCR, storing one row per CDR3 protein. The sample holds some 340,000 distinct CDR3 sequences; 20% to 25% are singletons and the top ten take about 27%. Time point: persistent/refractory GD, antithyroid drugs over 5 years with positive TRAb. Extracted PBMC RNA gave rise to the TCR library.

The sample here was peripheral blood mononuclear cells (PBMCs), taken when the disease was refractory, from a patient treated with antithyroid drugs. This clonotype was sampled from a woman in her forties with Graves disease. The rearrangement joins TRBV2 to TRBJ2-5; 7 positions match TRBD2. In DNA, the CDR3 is TGTGCCAGCATGGTTGGCGGGAGCCAAGAGACCCAGTACTTC. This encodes CASMVGGSQETQYF.